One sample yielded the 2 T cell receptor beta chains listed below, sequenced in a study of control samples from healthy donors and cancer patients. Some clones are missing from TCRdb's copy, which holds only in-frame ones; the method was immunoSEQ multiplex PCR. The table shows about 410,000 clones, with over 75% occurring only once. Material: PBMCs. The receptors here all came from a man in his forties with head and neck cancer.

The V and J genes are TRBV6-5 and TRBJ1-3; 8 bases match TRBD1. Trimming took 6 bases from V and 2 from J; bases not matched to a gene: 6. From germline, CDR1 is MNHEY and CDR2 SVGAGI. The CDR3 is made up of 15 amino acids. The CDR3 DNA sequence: TGTGCCAGCAGCTCCGACAGGGGAACTGGAAACACCATATATTTT. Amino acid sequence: CASSSDRGTGNTIYF.

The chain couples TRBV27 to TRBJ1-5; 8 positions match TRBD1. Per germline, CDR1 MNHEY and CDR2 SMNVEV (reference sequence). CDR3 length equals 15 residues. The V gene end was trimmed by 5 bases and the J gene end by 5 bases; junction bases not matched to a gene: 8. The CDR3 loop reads CASSRRGLADQPQHF. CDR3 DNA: TGTGCCAGCAGTCGCAGGGGGCTGGCTGATCAGCCCCAGCATTTT.